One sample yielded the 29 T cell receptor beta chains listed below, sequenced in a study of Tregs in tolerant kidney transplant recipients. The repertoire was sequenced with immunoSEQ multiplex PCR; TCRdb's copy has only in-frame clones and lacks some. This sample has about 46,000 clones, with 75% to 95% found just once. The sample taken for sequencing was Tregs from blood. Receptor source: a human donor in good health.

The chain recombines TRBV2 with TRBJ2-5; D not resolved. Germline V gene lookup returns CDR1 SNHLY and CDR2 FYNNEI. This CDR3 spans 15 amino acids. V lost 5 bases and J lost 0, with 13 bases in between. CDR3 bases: TGTGCCAGCAGTAATAAAGAGCGCTACCAAGAGACCCAGTACTTC. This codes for CASSNKERYQETQYF.

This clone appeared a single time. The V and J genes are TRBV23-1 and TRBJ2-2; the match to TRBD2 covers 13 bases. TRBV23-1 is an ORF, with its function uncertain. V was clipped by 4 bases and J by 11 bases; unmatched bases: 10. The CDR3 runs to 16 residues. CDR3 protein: CASSLPGLAGSCELFF. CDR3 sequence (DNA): TGCGCCAGCAGTCTGCCGGGACTAGCGGGATCCTGCGAGCTGTTTTTT.

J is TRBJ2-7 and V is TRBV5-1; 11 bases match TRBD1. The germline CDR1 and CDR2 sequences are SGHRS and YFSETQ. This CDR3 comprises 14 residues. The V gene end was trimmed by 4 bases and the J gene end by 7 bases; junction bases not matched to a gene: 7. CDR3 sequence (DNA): TGCGCCAGCAGCCCCAGGACAGGGGGCCGGGAGCAGTACTTC. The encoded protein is CASSPRTGGREQYF.

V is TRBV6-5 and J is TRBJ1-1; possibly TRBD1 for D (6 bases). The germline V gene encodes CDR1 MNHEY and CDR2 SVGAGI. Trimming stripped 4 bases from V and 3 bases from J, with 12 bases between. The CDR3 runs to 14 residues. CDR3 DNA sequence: TGTGCCAGCAGTTCCCCCGGACAGTACACTGAAGCTTTCTTT. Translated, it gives CASSSPGQYTEAFF.

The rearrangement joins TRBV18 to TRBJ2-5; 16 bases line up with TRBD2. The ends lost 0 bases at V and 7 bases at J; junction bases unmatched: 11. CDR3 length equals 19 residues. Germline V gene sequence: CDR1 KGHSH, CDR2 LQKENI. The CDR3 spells CASSPPLGLAGGPSVTQYF. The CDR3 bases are TGTGCCAGCTCACCACCACTGGGACTAGCGGGAGGGCCCTCTGTGACCCAGTACTTC.

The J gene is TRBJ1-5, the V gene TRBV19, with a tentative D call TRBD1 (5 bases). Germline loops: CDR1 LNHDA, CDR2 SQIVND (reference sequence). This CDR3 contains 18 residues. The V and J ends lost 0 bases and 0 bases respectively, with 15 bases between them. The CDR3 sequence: CASSIDRRAGSSNQPQHF. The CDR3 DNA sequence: TGTGCCAGTAGTATAGATCGGCGGGCAGGGAGTAGCAATCAGCCCCAGCATTTT.

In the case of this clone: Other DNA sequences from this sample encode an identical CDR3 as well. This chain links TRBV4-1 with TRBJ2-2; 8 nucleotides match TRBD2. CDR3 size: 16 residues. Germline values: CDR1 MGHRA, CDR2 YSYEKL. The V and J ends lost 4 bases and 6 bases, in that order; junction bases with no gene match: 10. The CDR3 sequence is CASSPSGLELAGELFF. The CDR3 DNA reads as TGCGCCAGCAGCCCTTCGGGACTAGAGTTGGCCGGGGAGCTGTTTTTT.

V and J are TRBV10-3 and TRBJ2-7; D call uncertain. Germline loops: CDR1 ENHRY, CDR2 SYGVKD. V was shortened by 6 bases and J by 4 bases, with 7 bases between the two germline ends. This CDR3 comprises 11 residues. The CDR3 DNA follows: TGTGCCATCAGCCCGAAGTACGAGCAGTACTTC. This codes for CAISPKYEQYF.

The CDR3 nucleotides are TGCGCCAGCAGCTTGTTCCCCGGAGCGGAGACCCAGTACTTC. It translates to CASSLFPGAETQYF. The chain uses TRBV5-1 and TRBJ2-5; D remains unclear. From germline, CDR1 is SGHRS and CDR2 YFSETQ. Trimming shortened V by 1 base and J by 5 bases, and 12 bases separated the two germline ends. CDR3 length: 14 amino acids.

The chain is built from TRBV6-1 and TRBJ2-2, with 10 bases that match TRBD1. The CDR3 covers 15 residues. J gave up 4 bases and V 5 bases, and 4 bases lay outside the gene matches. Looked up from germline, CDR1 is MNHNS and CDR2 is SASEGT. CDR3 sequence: CASSRQGAGTGELFF. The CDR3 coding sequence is TGTGCCAGCAGTCGACAGGGGGCAGGCACCGGGGAGCTGTTTTTT.

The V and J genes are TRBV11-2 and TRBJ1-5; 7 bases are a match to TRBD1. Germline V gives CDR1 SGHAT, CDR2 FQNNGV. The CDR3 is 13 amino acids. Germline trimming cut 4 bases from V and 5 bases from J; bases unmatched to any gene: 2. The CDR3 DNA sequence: TGTGCCAGCAGCTCAACAGGGGATCAGCCCCAGCATTTT. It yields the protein CASSSTGDQPQHF.

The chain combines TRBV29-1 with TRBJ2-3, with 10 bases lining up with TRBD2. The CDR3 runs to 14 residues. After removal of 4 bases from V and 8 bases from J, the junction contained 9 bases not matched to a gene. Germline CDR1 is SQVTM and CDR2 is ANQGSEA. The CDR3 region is CSVGTSGLGSTQYF. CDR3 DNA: TGCAGCGTTGGGACTAGCGGCCTGGGTTCTACGCAGTATTTT.

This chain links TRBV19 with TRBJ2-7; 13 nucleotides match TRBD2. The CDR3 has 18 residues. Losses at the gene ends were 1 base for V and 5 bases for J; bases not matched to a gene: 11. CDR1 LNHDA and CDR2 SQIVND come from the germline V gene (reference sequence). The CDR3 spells CASSIGSQTSGRIHEQYF. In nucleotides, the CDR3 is TGTGCCAGTAGTATAGGTAGCCAGACTAGCGGGAGGATCCACGAGCAGTACTTC. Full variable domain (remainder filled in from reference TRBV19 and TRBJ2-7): DGGITQSPKYLFRKEGQNVTLSCEQNLNHDAMYWYRQDPGQGLRLIYYSQIVNDFQKGDIAEGYSVSREKKESFPLTVTSAQKNPTAFYLCASSIGSQTSGRIHEQYFGPGTRLTVT.

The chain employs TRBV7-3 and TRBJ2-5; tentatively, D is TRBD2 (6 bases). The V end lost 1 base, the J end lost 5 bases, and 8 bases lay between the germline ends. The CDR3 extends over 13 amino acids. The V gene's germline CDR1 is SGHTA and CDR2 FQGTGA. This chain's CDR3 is CASSLSGVETQYF. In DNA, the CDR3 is TGTGCCAGCAGCTTAAGCGGGGTGGAGACCCAGTACTTC.

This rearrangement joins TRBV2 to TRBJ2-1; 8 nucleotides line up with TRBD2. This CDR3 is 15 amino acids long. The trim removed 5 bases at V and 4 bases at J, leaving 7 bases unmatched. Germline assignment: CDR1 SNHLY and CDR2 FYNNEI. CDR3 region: CASSKAVAGYNEQFF. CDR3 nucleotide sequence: TGTGCCAGCAGTAAGGCGGTAGCGGGATACAATGAGCAGTTCTTC.

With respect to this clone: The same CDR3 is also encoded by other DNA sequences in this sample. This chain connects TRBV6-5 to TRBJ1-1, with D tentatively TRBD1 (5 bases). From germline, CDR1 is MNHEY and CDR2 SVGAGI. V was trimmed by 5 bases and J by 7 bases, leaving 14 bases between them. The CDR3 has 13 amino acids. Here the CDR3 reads CASSKTRDYEAFF. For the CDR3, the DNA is TGTGCCAGCAGTAAGACCAGGGATTATGAAGCTTTCTTT.

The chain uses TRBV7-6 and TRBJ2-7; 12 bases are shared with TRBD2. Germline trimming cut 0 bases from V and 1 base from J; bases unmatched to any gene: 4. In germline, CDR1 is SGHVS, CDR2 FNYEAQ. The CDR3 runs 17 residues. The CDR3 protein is CASSLARGTSGSYEQYF. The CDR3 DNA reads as TGTGCCAGCAGCTTAGCGCGCGGGACTAGCGGGTCCTACGAGCAGTACTTC.

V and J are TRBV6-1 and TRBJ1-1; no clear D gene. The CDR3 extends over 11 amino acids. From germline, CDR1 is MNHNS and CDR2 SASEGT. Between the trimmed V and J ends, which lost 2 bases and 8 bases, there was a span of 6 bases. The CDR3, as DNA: TGTGCCAGCAGTGAAATAAGAGAAGCTTTCTTT. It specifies CASSEIREAFF.

DNA for the CDR3: TGTGCCAGCAGTCTGGGGTGGTATAGCAATCAGCCCCAGCATTTT. Translated, it gives CASSLGWYSNQPQHF. The chain has TRBV6-1 and TRBJ1-5; D unresolved. The CDR3 runs to 15 residues. Germline lookup yields CDR1 MNHNS and CDR2 SASEGT. Trimming pared 5 bases from V and 0 bases from J, leaving 11 bases between.

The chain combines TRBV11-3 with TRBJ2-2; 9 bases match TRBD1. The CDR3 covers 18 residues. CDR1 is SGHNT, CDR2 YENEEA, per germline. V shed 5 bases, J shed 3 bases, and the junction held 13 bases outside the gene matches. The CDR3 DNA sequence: TGTGCCAGCAGCCCAGGGACAGGGAGGAGGCCCTACACCGGGGAGCTGTTTTTT. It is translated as CASSPGTGRRPYTGELFF.

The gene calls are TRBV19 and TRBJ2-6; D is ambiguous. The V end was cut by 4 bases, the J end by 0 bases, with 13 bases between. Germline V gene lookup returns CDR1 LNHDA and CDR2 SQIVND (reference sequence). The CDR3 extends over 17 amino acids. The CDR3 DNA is TGTGCCAGTAGTAAAACAGCTACTCTCTCTGGGGCCAACGTCCTGACTTTC. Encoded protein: CASSKTATLSGANVLTF.

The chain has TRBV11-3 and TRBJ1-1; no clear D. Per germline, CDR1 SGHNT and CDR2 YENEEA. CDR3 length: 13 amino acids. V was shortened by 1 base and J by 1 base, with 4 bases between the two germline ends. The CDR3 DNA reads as TGTGCCAGCAGCTTAGCACAGAACACTGAAGCTTTCTTT. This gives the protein CASSLAQNTEAFF.

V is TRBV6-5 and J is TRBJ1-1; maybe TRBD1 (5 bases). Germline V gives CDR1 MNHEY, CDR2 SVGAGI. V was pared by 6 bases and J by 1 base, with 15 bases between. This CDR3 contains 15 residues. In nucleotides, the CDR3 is TGTGCCAGCAGCGAGTACTACCAGGGGAACACTGAAGCTTTCTTT. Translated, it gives CASSEYYQGNTEAFF.

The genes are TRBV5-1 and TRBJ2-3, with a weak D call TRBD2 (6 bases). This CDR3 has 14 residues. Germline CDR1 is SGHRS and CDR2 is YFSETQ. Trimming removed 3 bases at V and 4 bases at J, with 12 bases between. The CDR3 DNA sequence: TGCGCCAGCAGCTCACTAGCACCGGCAGATACGCAGTATTTT. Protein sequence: CASSSLAPADTQYF.

CDR3: CASSRLAGELFF. For the CDR3, the DNA is TGTGCCAGCAGCCGACTAGCCGGGGAGCTGTTTTTT. This chain uses TRBV7-2 with TRBJ2-2, with D maybe TRBD2 (6 bases). The length of the CDR3 is 12 residues. V dropped 5 bases and J dropped 6 bases, with 7 bases sitting between them. Germline lookup yields CDR1 SGHTA and CDR2 FQGNSA.

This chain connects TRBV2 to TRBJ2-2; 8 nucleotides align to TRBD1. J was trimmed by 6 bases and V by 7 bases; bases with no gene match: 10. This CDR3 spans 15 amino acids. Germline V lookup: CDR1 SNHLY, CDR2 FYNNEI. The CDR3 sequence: CASTEDRAGAGELFF. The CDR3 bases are TGTGCCAGCACCGAGGACAGGGCCGGAGCCGGGGAGCTGTTTTTT.

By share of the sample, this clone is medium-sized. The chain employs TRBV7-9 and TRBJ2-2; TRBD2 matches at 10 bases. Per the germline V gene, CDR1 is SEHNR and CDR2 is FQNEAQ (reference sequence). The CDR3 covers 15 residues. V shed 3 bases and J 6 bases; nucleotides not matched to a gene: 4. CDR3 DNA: TGTGCCAGCAGCTTCCTAGCGGGAGTATCCGGGGAGCTGTTTTTT. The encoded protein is CASSFLAGVSGELFF.

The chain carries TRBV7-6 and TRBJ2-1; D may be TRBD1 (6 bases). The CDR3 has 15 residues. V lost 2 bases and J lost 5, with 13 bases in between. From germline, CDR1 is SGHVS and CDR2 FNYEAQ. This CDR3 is CASSLSLRQDNEQFF. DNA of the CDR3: TGTGCCAGCAGCTTATCTTTGAGACAGGACAATGAGCAGTTCTTC.

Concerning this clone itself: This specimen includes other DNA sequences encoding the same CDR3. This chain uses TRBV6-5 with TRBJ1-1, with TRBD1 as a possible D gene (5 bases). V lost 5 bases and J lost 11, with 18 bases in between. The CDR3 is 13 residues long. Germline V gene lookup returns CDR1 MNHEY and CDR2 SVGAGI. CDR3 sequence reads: CASSKTRDYEAFF. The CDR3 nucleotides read TGTGCCAGCAGTAAGACCAGGGATTATGAGGCTTTCTTT.